These 18 T cell receptor beta chains originate from one sample sequenced in a study of T cell changes during pregnancy in multiple sclerosis. This table comes from immunoSEQ multiplex PCR, and its TCRdb copy is limited to in-frame clones, with some not included. Found here are 60,000 or so clones, 80% to 95% of them singletons; the top ten hold 0.36%. The material was CD4+ T cells from peripheral blood mononuclear cells, obtained before pregnancy. These receptors all come from a female donor with multiple sclerosis, enrolled in a pregnancy study.

This CDR3 is CAYNRGSYEQYF. The CDR3 DNA follows: TGTGCCTACAACAGGGGTTCCTACGAGCAGTACTTC. The chain couples TRBV30 to TRBJ2-7, with 7 positions matching TRBD1. This CDR3 has 12 residues. Unmatched junction bases numbered 4, after V lost 7 bases and J lost 1 base. Per the germline V gene, CDR1 is GTSNPN and CDR2 is SVGIG (reference sequence).

This clone was detected only once. V and J are TRBV7-2 and TRBJ1-2; 7 bases align to TRBD1. Germline V gives CDR1 SGHTA, CDR2 FQGNSA. The CDR3 covers 12 residues. Germline trimming cut 5 bases from V and 5 bases from J; bases unmatched to any gene: 2. The CDR3 nucleotides read TGTGCCAGCAGCCCGACAGGGTATGGCTACACCTTC. Its translation is CASSPTGYGYTF. The full variable domain, rest sourced from reference TRBV7-2 and TRBJ1-2, is GAGVSQSPSNKVTEKGKDVELRCDPISGHTALYWYRQSLGQGLEFLIYFQGNSAPDKSGLPSDRFSAERTGGSVSTLTIQRTQQEDSAVYLCASSPTGYGYTFGSGTRLTVV.

The rearrangement joins TRBV5-4 to TRBJ1-2, with D maybe TRBD1 (6 bases). V was clipped by 6 bases and J by 2 bases, with 14 bases between them. CDR1 and CDR2 from the germline V gene are SGHNT and YYREEE (reference sequence). The CDR3 spans 14 residues. This CDR3 reads CASTLMTGNYGYTF. CDR3 nucleotides: TGTGCCAGCACCCTAATGACAGGCAACTATGGCTACACCTTC.

This clone was picked up one time. This chain connects TRBV28 to TRBJ1-5; D is undetermined. Germline CDR1 reads MDHEN; CDR2 reads SYDVKM. The length of the CDR3 is 14 residues. V was shortened by 2 bases and J by 5 bases, with 10 bases between the two germline ends. Here the CDR3 reads CASSLTNEDQPQHF. The CDR3 DNA sequence: TGTGCCAGCAGTTTAACAAATGAGGATCAGCCCCAGCATTTT.

This chain joins TRBV19 and TRBJ2-5, with D maybe TRBD2 (5 bases). Germline CDR1 LNHDA, CDR2 SQIVND (reference sequence). CDR3 length equals 13 residues. Trimming removed 8 bases at V and 4 bases at J, with 14 bases between. The CDR3 protein is CASAGPRGETQYF. CDR3 nucleotide sequence: TGTGCCAGTGCGGGCCCCCGGGGAGAGACCCAGTACTTC.

V usage is TRBV5-4 and J usage is TRBJ2-7; 8 nucleotides align to TRBD2. The V segment lost 2 bases and the J segment 6 bases; nucleotides outside the gene matches: 7. The CDR3 loop spans 14 amino acids. Germline V gene lookup returns CDR1 SGHNT and CDR2 YYREEE (reference sequence). Here the CDR3 DNA reads TGTGCCAGCAGCTTCCGGCTAGCGGGTAGCGAGCAGTACTTC. This gives the protein CASSFRLAGSEQYF.

V gene TRBV7-9 combines with J gene TRBJ1-4, with a possible D match to TRBD1 (6 bases). Trimming cost V 6 bases and J 2 bases, with 10 bases left between them. Per the germline V gene, CDR1 is SEHNR and CDR2 is FQNEAQ (reference sequence). The CDR3 totals 14 residues. The CDR3 region is CASSQGQTNEKLFF. DNA of the CDR3: TGTGCCAGCAGTCAAGGACAGACTAATGAAAAACTGTTTTTT.

The chain carries TRBV6-5 and TRBJ2-2; the match to TRBD1 covers 10 bases. This CDR3 comprises 14 residues. V lost 6 bases and J lost 6; bases outside the gene matches: 4. CDR1 and CDR2 from the germline V gene are MNHEY and SVGAGI. The CDR3 DNA is TGTGCCAGCAGCCGGACAGGGGGGTCCGGGGAGCTGTTTTTT. Amino acids: CASSRTGGSGELFF.

The genes are TRBV27 and TRBJ2-7; 8 bases match TRBD1. Germline CDR1 is MNHEY and CDR2 is SMNVEV (reference sequence). The CDR3 runs 15 residues. J gave up 0 bases and V 5 bases, and 6 bases lay outside the gene matches. CDR3 region: CASSRSGTGSYEQYF. The CDR3 DNA reads TGTGCCAGCAGTCGTTCCGGGACAGGCTCCTACGAGCAGTACTTC.

This rearrangement joins TRBV6-6 to TRBJ2-7, with a possible D match to TRBD2 (6 bases). The V end was cut by 5 bases, the J end by 0 bases, with 17 bases between. This CDR3 region has 16 residues. Germline CDR1 is MNHNY and CDR2 is SVGAGI (reference sequence). The CDR3 DNA follows: TGTGCCAGCAGTCTGTTGGGACTCCAAAGCTCCTACGAGCAGTACTTC. It specifies CASSLLGLQSSYEQYF.

V gene TRBV4-1 combines with J gene TRBJ2-1, with 13 bases that match TRBD2. J was trimmed by 0 bases and V by 1 base; bases with no gene match: 9. CDR1 is MGHRA and CDR2 is YSYEKL in the germline V gene. The CDR3 contains 20 residues. Here the CDR3 DNA reads TGCGCCAGCAGCCAAGCCCCGGGACTAGCGGGATCAAGCTCCTACAATGAGCAGTTCTTC. Its translation is CASSQAPGLAGSSSYNEQFF.

The J gene is TRBJ2-7, the V gene TRBV7-9; TRBD1 matches 7 bases. J was trimmed by 7 bases and V by 4 bases; bases with no gene match: 10. The germline CDR1 and CDR2 sequences are SEHNR and FQNEAQ (reference sequence). This CDR3 region has 14 residues. The CDR3 coding sequence is TGTGCCAGCAGCTCCCGGGACAGAGGTGTTGAGCAGTACTTC. It specifies CASSSRDRGVEQYF.

The chain links TRBV19 to TRBJ1-2; D possibly corresponds to TRBD1 (6 bases). V lost 8 bases and J lost 5, with 6 bases in between. The length of the CDR3 is 10 residues. Germline V CDR1 and CDR2: LNHDA, SQIVND (reference sequence). The chain's CDR3 is CASGTYGYTF. CDR3 nucleotides: TGTGCCAGTGGGACATATGGCTACACCTTC.

The rearrangement joins TRBV5-6 to TRBJ2-7, with TRBD2 matching 12 bases. V lost 3 bases and J lost 3; bases outside the gene matches: 4. The CDR3 length is 15 residues. CDR1 and CDR2 from the germline V gene are SGHDT and YYEEEE. CDR3 amino acids: CASSSGLAGHYEQYF. CDR3 sequence (DNA): TGTGCCAGCAGCTCCGGACTAGCGGGGCACTACGAGCAGTACTTC.

The chain couples TRBV5-4 to TRBJ2-1; 9 bases fit TRBD2. CDR3 length equals 17 residues. J gave up 6 bases and V 9 bases, and 19 bases lay outside the gene matches. Germline V gives CDR1 SGHNT, CDR2 YYREEE (reference sequence). CDR3 sequence: CAITLGRFGSGSNEQFF. The CDR3 DNA reads as TGTGCCATCACTCTTGGCAGGTTCGGTAGCGGGAGCAATGAGCAGTTCTTC. Using reference TRBV5-4 and TRBJ2-1 for the parts outside the CDR3, the full variable domain is ETGVTQSPTHLIKTRGQQVTLRCSSQSGHNTVSWYQQALGQGPQFIFQYYREEENGRGNFPPRFSGLQFPNYSSELNVNALELDDSALYLCAITLGRFGSGSNEQFFGPGTRLTVL.

This chain joins TRBV6-5 and TRBJ2-1, with TRBD2 as a possible D gene (6 bases). CDR3 size: 14 residues. Looked up from germline, CDR1 is MNHEY and CDR2 is SVGAGI. V lost 5 bases and J 2 bases, leaving 10 bases between the germline ends. The CDR3 DNA reads as TGTGCCAGCAGTGCGGGACCCCCCTACAATGAGCAGTTCTTC. It codes for CASSAGPPYNEQFF.

This chain uses TRBV28 with TRBJ2-7; a weak D match, TRBD2 (7 bases). The germline CDR1 and CDR2 sequences are MDHEN and SYDVKM. The ends were cut back, 8 bases at V and 7 bases at J, with 21 bases in the middle. This CDR3 has 14 amino acids. CDR3 DNA: TGTGCCAGCCTTCCGGGGGGCCCCACTCGAGAGCAGTACTTC. Protein sequence: CASLPGGPTREQYF.

J is TRBJ2-6 and V is TRBV7-2, with 8 nucleotides matching TRBD1. The CDR3 sequence is 18 residues long. Looked up from germline, CDR1 is SGHTA and CDR2 is FQGNSA. After removal of 7 bases from V and 4 bases from J, the junction contained 15 bases not matched to a gene. The CDR3 region has the DNA TGTGCCAGCAACAGACTTGACAGGGGATCGGCGGGGGCCAACGTCCTGACTTTC. Residues: CASNRLDRGSAGANVLTF.